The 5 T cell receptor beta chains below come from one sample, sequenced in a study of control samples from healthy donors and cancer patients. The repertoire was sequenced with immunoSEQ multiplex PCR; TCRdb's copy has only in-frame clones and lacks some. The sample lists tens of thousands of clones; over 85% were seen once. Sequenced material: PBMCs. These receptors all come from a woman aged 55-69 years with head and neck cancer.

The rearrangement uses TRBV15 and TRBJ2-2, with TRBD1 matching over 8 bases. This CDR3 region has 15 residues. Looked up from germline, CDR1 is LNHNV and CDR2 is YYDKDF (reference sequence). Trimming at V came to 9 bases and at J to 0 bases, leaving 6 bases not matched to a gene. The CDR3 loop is CATKQDRANTGELFF. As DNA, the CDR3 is TGTGCCACAAAACAGGACAGGGCGAACACCGGGGAGCTGTTTTTT.

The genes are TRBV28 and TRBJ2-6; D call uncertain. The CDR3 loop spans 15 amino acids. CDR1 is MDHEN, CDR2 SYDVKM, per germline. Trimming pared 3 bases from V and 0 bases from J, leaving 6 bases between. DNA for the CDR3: TGTGCCAGCAGTTTTTGGGACTCTGGGGCCAACGTCCTGACTTTC. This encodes CASSFWDSGANVLTF.

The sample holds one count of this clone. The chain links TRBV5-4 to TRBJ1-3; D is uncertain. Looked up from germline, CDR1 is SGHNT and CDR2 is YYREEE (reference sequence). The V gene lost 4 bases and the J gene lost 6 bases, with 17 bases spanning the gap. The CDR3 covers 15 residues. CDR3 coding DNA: TGTGCCAGCAGCACGGCGGCCGGCTTCGCAAACACCATATATTTT. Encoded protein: CASSTAAGFANTIYF.

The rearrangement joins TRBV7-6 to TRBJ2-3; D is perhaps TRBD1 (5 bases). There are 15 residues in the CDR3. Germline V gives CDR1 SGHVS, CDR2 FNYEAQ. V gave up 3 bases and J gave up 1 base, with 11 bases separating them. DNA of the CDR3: TGTGCCAGCAGCTTTAGTACAGGAGGCACAGATACGCAGTATTTT. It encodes CASSFSTGGTDTQYF.

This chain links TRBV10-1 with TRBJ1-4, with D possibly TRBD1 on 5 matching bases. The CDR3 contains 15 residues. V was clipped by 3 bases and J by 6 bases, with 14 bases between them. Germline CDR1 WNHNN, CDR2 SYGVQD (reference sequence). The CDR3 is CASSEKVGTDEKLFF. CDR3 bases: TGCGCCAGCAGTGAAAAGGTAGGGACCGATGAAAAACTGTTTTTT.